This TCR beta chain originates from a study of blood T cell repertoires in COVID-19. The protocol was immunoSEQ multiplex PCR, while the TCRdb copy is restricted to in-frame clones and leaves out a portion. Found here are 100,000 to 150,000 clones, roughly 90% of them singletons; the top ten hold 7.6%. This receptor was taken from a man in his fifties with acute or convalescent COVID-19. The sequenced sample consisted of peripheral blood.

CDR3: CASSFKQGASYEQYF. CDR3 nucleotides: TGTGCCAGCAGCTTCAAACAGGGGGCATCGTACGAGCAGTACTTC. The rearrangement links TRBV11-3 to TRBJ2-7, with 9 bases matching TRBD1. The CDR3 has 15 residues. With 3 bases clipped from V and 4 bases from J, the junction kept 7 bases outside the gene matches. Per germline, CDR1 SGHNT and CDR2 YENEEA.